Shown below are 30 T cell receptor beta chains from a single sample sequenced in a study of cytomegalovirus exposure and HLA in healthy donors. The PCR contained 60 Vbeta and 13 Jbeta primers. Measured with immunoSEQ multiplex PCR; TCRdb has only the in-frame clones, and not every one. Among fewer than 110,000 clones listed, around 80% were seen once. The specimen sequenced was PBMCs. The receptors here all came from a woman younger than 30 in good health and CMV-seropositive.

J is TRBJ2-7 and V is TRBV7-3; the match to TRBD2 covers 9 bases. Per germline, CDR1 SGHTA and CDR2 FQGTGA. This CDR3 region has 15 residues. With V trimmed by 1 base and J by 2 bases, 3 bases remained unmatched. The CDR3 nucleotides are TGTGCCAGCAGCTTAATAGCTAGCGGGGCCTACGAGCAGTACTTC. This codes for CASSLIASGAYEQYF.

The V gene is TRBV2, the J gene TRBJ1-5; D gene uncertain. From germline, CDR1 is SNHLY and CDR2 FYNNEI. The CDR3 is 15 amino acids. V was cut by 5 bases and J by 5 bases, with 16 bases left in between. The CDR3, as DNA: TGTGCCAGCAGTAATTCACGGCAGGCGCATCAGCCCCAGCATTTT. Protein product: CASSNSRQAHQPQHF.

The chain has TRBV10-3 and TRBJ1-2; D gene unclear. Germline CDR1 reads ENHRY; CDR2 reads SYGVKD. The CDR3 runs to 13 residues. The V end was cut by 0 bases, the J end by 8 bases, with 10 bases between. For the CDR3, the DNA is TGTGCCATCAGTGAGTCAGGGAGTGGGGGCTACACCTTC. It codes for CAISESGSGGYTF.

The genes are TRBV4-2 and TRBJ2-7, with TRBD2 matching 10 bases. Germline trimming cut 0 bases from V and 5 bases from J; bases unmatched to any gene: 4. CDR3 length: 15 amino acids. Germline V CDR1 and CDR2: LGHNA, YNFKEQ. In nucleotides, the CDR3 is TGTGCCAGCAGCCAAGAAAGCGGGAGGGCTGACGAGCAGTACTTC. As protein: CASSQESGRADEQYF.

The rearrangement joins TRBV29-1 to TRBJ2-3, with unresolved D. This CDR3 has 12 amino acids. The germline V gene encodes CDR1 SQVTM and CDR2 ANQGSEA. V was clipped by 3 bases and J by 0 bases, with 4 bases between them. CDR3 in DNA: TGCAGCGTTGACAGTAGCACAGATACGCAGTATTTT. Its translation is CSVDSSTDTQYF.

In its sample, this clone was seen once. The V gene is TRBV27, the J gene TRBJ1-5; D is uncertain. V lost 2 bases to trimming and J lost 4 bases, with 9 bases between them. The CDR3 loop spans 14 amino acids. The germline gives CDR1 MNHEY, CDR2 SMNVEV (reference sequence). The CDR3 reads CASSLNRGNQPQHF. The CDR3 nucleotides read TGTGCCAGCAGTTTAAACCGGGGTAATCAGCCCCAGCATTTT.

CDR3 sequence: CASSWGVGSANSPLHF. As DNA, the CDR3 is TGTGCCAGCAGCTGGGGGGTCGGGTCAGCCAATTCACCCCTCCACTTT. The rearrangement links TRBV7-3 to TRBJ1-6; the D gene is possibly TRBD1 (5 bases). Germline loops: CDR1 SGHTA, CDR2 FQGTGA. Trimming shortened V by 4 bases and J by 7 bases, and 17 bases separated the two germline ends. The CDR3 spans 16 residues.

V and J are TRBV4-2 and TRBJ2-2; the D is unclear. V shed 8 bases and J shed 0 bases, with 10 bases lying between them. The V gene's germline CDR1 is LGHNA and CDR2 YNFKEQ. The CDR3 is 14 amino acids. CDR3 residues: CASRLGSNTGELFF. In nucleotides, the CDR3 is TGTGCCAGCCGCTTGGGCTCGAACACCGGGGAGCTGTTTTTT.

This chain connects TRBV9 to TRBJ2-1, with D maybe TRBD1 (7 bases). The CDR3 runs 13 residues. The germline CDR1 and CDR2 sequences are SGDLS and YYNGEE. V lost 0 bases to trimming and J lost 12 bases, with 13 bases between them. The CDR3, as DNA: TGTGCCAGCAGCGTAGAGGGGGCGGAGGGGCAGTTCTTC. Translating it yields CASSVEGAEGQFF. The full variable domain, completed using reference TRBV9 and TRBJ2-1, is DSGVTQTPKHLITATGQRVTLRCSPRSGDLSVYWYQQSLDQGLQFLIQYYNGEERAKGNILERFSAQQFPDLHSELNLSSLELGDSALYFCASSVEGAEGQFFGPGTRLTVL.

DNA for the CDR3: TGTGCCAGCGGGTTCGGGGGGCCCCAGCATTTT. This encodes CASGFGGPQHF. This sequence joins TRBV2 and TRBJ1-5; TRBD1 might be the D (5 bases). CDR1 and CDR2 (germline): SNHLY, FYNNEI. The CDR3 contains 11 residues. V was shortened by 8 bases and J by 9 bases, with 11 bases between the two germline ends.

This clone was counted between two and nine times. This chain connects TRBV10-3 to TRBJ2-5; 9 nucleotides agree with TRBD1. The end of the DNA aligns better with TRBJ2-7, so the J call may be wrong. CDR1 and CDR2 (germline): ENHRY, SYGVKD. CDR3 length equals 15 residues. CDR3 in amino acids: CAITSDGTGTYEQYF. The CDR3 DNA reads as TGTGCCATCACTTCTGATGGGACAGGGACCTACGAGCAGTACTTC.

The gene calls are TRBV6-5 and TRBJ2-3; D is uncertain. With 0 bases removed from V and 3 bases from J, the gap between germline ends came to 7 bases. Germline-derived CDR1 and CDR2 are MNHEY and SVGAGI. The CDR3 is 14 amino acids. The CDR3 nucleotides are TGTGCCAGCAGTTACTCGAGCTGGACAGATACGCAGTATTTT. It encodes CASSYSSWTDTQYF.

CDR3 residues: CASSLGGGVGAFF. DNA of the CDR3: TGTGCCAGCAGCTTAGGGGGAGGGGTGGGAGCTTTCTTT. The chain couples TRBV7-2 to TRBJ1-1, with D possibly being TRBD1 (5 bases). The CDR3 extends over 13 amino acids. Germline V gene data show CDR1 as SGHTA and CDR2 as FQGNSA. V lost 1 base, J lost 10 bases, and 13 bases lay in between. The entire variable domain, with the rest obtained from reference TRBV7-2 and TRBJ1-1, is as follows: GAGVSQSPSNKVTEKGKDVELRCDPISGHTALYWYRQSLGQGLEFLIYFQGNSAPDKSGLPSDRFSAERTGGSVSTLTIQRTQQEDSAVYLCASSLGGGVGAFFGQGTRLTVV.

The chain uses TRBV27 and TRBJ1-1; the match to TRBD1 covers 9 bases. The CDR3 runs 15 residues. Germline V gene data show CDR1 as MNHEY and CDR2 as SMNVEV (reference sequence). With V trimmed by 2 bases and J by 4 bases, 5 bases remained unmatched. The CDR3 region is CASSLDRGGGTEAFF. The CDR3, as DNA: TGTGCCAGCAGTTTAGACAGGGGGGGAGGCACTGAAGCTTTCTTT.

V usage is TRBV7-6 and J usage is TRBJ1-2; unclear D gene. The length of the CDR3 is 13 residues. The V gene's germline CDR1 is SGHVS and CDR2 FNYEAQ. V lost 5 bases and J lost 8, with 15 bases in between. CDR3 region: CASSPMGVGGYTF. Written as DNA, the CDR3 is TGTGCCAGCAGCCCTATGGGAGTGGGGGGCTACACCTTC.

The chain is built from TRBV6-6 and TRBJ1-4, with 7 positions matching TRBD1. Unmatched junction bases numbered 5, after V lost 0 bases and J lost 4 bases. Per germline, CDR1 MNHNY and CDR2 SVGAGI (reference sequence). This CDR3 region has 16 residues. The CDR3 reads CASSYSGTVFNEKLFF. DNA for the CDR3: TGTGCCAGCAGTTACTCGGGGACAGTTTTTAATGAAAAACTGTTTTTT.

The chain has TRBV19 and TRBJ2-5; 9 bases line up with TRBD2. There are 15 residues in the CDR3. Germline V lookup: CDR1 LNHDA, CDR2 SQIVND (reference sequence). V was pared by 6 bases and J by 4 bases, with 9 bases of the junction left unmatched. CDR3 sequence: CASRPLSGRRETQYF. DNA for the CDR3: TGTGCCAGTAGACCTCTCAGCGGGAGGCGAGAGACCCAGTACTTC.

V gene TRBV18 combines with J gene TRBJ1-4; D gene unclear. The germline CDR1 and CDR2 sequences are KGHSH and LQKENI. Trimming removed 6 bases at V and 4 bases at J, with 12 bases between. CDR3 length equals 14 residues. Here the CDR3 reads CASSSGRGNEKLFF. The CDR3 DNA reads TGTGCCAGCTCGTCCGGGCGGGGTAATGAAAAACTGTTTTTT.

This chain joins TRBV28 and TRBJ2-7; the D gene is possibly TRBD2 (6 bases). Trimming shortened V by 6 bases and J by 0 bases, and 21 bases separated the two germline ends. The CDR3 runs 17 residues. Germline loops: CDR1 MDHEN, CDR2 SYDVKM. The CDR3 loop is CASSRSRDFHFSYEQYF. CDR3 bases: TGTGCCAGCAGCCGTTCTAGGGACTTCCATTTCTCCTACGAGCAGTACTTC.

CDR3 protein: CASSDGVDSYNEQFF. CDR3 coding DNA: TGTGCCAGCAGTGATGGAGTGGACAGCTACAATGAGCAGTTCTTC. This chain connects TRBV6-1 to TRBJ2-1, with a weak D call TRBD1 (6 bases). Germline V gene lookup returns CDR1 MNHNS and CDR2 SASEGT. This CDR3 is built from 15 residues. Trimming shortened V by 3 bases and J by 3 bases, and 12 bases separated the two germline ends.

This chain links TRBV5-4 with TRBJ1-1; 10 bases match TRBD1. V was clipped by 2 bases and J by 0 bases; unmatched bases: 1. Per germline, CDR1 SGHNT and CDR2 YYREEE (reference sequence). This CDR3 has 15 amino acids. This CDR3 is CASSFGQGVNTEAFF. CDR3 coding DNA: TGTGCCAGCAGCTTTGGACAGGGGGTGAACACTGAAGCTTTCTTT.

CDR3 coding DNA: TGTGCCAGCAGCTCGACCGGGACAGGAAATATTGAGACCCAGTACTTC. Amino acids: CASSSTGTGNIETQYF. The V call is TRBV7-6, the J call TRBJ2-5, with 8 bases that match TRBD1. V lost 4 bases to trimming and J lost 5 bases; unmatched junction nucleotides: 12. The germline V gene encodes CDR1 SGHVS and CDR2 FNYEAQ. CDR3 length: 16 residues.

This clone was picked up one time. The rearrangement uses TRBV2 and TRBJ1-2; TRBD1 matches 10 bases. CDR3 length: 13 amino acids. V lost 10 bases, J lost 7 bases, and 9 bases stayed unmatched. CDR1 and CDR2 (germline): SNHLY, FYNNEI. The CDR3 is CANRQGAGFGYTF. The CDR3 nucleotides are TGTGCCAACAGACAGGGGGCAGGTTTTGGCTACACCTTC.

V and J are TRBV5-1 and TRBJ1-2; 7 nucleotides align to TRBD1. J lost 4 bases, V lost 3 bases, and 9 bases had no gene match. Germline values: CDR1 SGHRS, CDR2 YFSETQ. The CDR3 loop spans 15 amino acids. Here the CDR3 DNA reads TGCGCCAGCAGCTCAACGACAGGGACACTCTATGGCTACACCTTC. Translated: CASSSTTGTLYGYTF.

This rearrangement joins TRBV6-6 to TRBJ2-7; 12 bases match TRBD1. The CDR3 is 12 residues long. CDR1 and CDR2 from the germline V gene are MNHNY and SVGAGI (reference sequence). V lost 8 bases to trimming and J lost 10 bases; unmatched junction nucleotides: 6. The chain's CDR3 is CASGGTGGAQYF. The CDR3 DNA is TGTGCCAGCGGGGGGACAGGGGGCGCACAGTACTTC.

This clone has a single count. The genes are TRBV9 and TRBJ1-1; D call uncertain. The V end was cut by 4 bases, the J end by 0 bases, with 13 bases between. The length of the CDR3 is 15 residues. Per the germline V gene, CDR1 is SGDLS and CDR2 is YYNGEE. CDR3 sequence reads: CASSSLTGLNTEAFF. CDR3 DNA sequence: TGTGCCAGCAGCTCCCTGACGGGTTTGAACACTGAAGCTTTCTTT.

This clone has only a few counts. The chain carries TRBV7-2 and TRBJ2-1, with D hard to call. The CDR3 is 15 amino acids. Trimming pared 1 base from V and 0 bases from J, leaving 7 bases between. Germline V lookup: CDR1 SGHTA, CDR2 FQGNSA. CDR3 DNA sequence: TGTGCCAGCAGCTTAGACATAAGCTCCTACAATGAGCAGTTCTTC. It translates to CASSLDISSYNEQFF. Full variable domain (outside the CDR3, taken from reference TRBV7-2 and TRBJ2-1): GAGVSQSPSNKVTEKGKDVELRCDPISGHTALYWYRQSLGQGLEFLIYFQGNSAPDKSGLPSDRFSAERTGGSVSTLTIQRTQQEDSAVYLCASSLDISSYNEQFFGPGTRLTVL.

V is TRBV2 and J is TRBJ1-1, with a weak D call TRBD1 (5 bases). The CDR3 consists of 14 residues. Between the trimmed V and J ends, which lost 1 base and 1 base, there was a span of 7 bases. Per the germline V gene, CDR1 is SNHLY and CDR2 is FYNNEI. The CDR3 region has the DNA TGTGCCAGCAGTGAAGGGGGGGAGAACACTGAAGCTTTCTTT. As protein: CASSEGGENTEAFF.

The gene calls are TRBV25-1 and TRBJ2-3; 8 bases align to TRBD1. The CDR3 has 15 amino acids. Germline CDR1 and CDR2: MGHDK and SYGVNS. Trimming cost V 5 bases and J 4 bases; bases outside gene matches: 8. CDR3 protein: CASSTPDRAADTQYF. CDR3 DNA: TGTGCCAGCAGTACCCCGGACAGGGCGGCAGATACGCAGTATTTT. The variable domain in full, completed from reference TRBV25-1 and TRBJ2-3, reads EADIYQTPRYLVIGTGKKITLECSQTMGHDKMYWYQQDPGMELHLIHYSYGVNSTEKGDLSSESTVSRIRTEHFPLTLESARPSHTSQYLCASSTPDRAADTQYFGPGTRLTVL.

The chain couples TRBV11-2 to TRBJ2-7, with 9 bases that match TRBD2. CDR1 is SGHAT and CDR2 is FQNNGV in the germline V gene. The CDR3 length is 15 residues. The J segment lost 1 base and the V segment lost 5 bases, leaving 6 bases of the junction unmatched. This chain's CDR3 is CASSQIAGVSYEQYF. The CDR3 DNA follows: TGTGCCAGCAGCCAAATAGCGGGAGTTTCCTACGAGCAGTACTTC.